The 19 T cell receptor beta chains listed next were all sequenced from one sample in a study of technical replicates of blood from a handful of donors (dated by TCRdb to about 2017). Library prep was done by the immunoSEQ multiplex PCR assay. TCRdb obtained this table from immuneACCESS and retained in-frame rearrangements with V and J assigned. These tables miss some clones; where compared with another copy, unresolved V genes account for less than half of the shortfall, and the remainder is unexplained. The sample table records 91,000 or so clones; about 95% of these occur just once. The ten largest account for less than 0.35% of the sample. Material for sequencing was T cells isolated from PBMCs. All receptors come from a human donor in good health.

This chain uses TRBV19 with TRBJ2-7; 8 bases match TRBD1. The V segment lost 2 bases and the J segment 6 bases; nucleotides outside the gene matches: 15. The CDR3 covers 17 residues. Germline lookup yields CDR1 LNHDA and CDR2 SQIVND (reference sequence). The CDR3 region has the DNA TGTGCCAGTAGTATAATCTGGCGGACAGGGTTTGAAGGCGAGCAGTACTTC. Translating it yields CASSIIWRTGFEGEQYF.

The chain links TRBV5-4 to TRBJ1-1, with D maybe TRBD1 (6 bases). CDR1 is SGHNT, CDR2 YYREEE, per germline (reference sequence). CDR3 length equals 17 residues. V was clipped by 4 bases and J by 4 bases, with 23 bases between them. The CDR3 spells CASSPEWGGREITEAFF. The CDR3 coding sequence is TGTGCCAGCAGCCCGGAATGGGGGGGCAGGGAAATCACTGAAGCTTTCTTT.

CDR3 amino acids: CAISDSQGEPQETQYF. Written as DNA, the CDR3 is TGTGCCATCAGTGATTCCCAGGGTGAGCCTCAAGAGACCCAGTACTTC. The chain carries TRBV10-3 and TRBJ2-5; D is perhaps TRBD1 (5 bases). This CDR3 has 16 residues. The germline V and J ends were trimmed by 3 bases and 2 bases, with 16 bases remaining between them. CDR1 and CDR2 (germline): ENHRY, SYGVKD.

This clone appeared a single time. The J gene is TRBJ1-4, the V gene TRBV6-6; possibly TRBD1 for D (5 bases). The V end was cut by 4 bases, the J end by 3 bases, with 12 bases between. Germline CDR1 is MNHNY and CDR2 is SVGAGI (reference sequence). This CDR3 is 15 amino acids long. The CDR3 DNA follows: TGTGCCAGCAGTTCTCCGACAGTTTCTAATGAAAAACTGTTTTTT. It encodes CASSSPTVSNEKLFF.

This sequence joins TRBV7-8 and TRBJ2-3; TRBD2 matches at 10 bases. This CDR3 is 16 amino acids long. The J segment lost 2 bases and the V segment lost 2 bases, leaving 4 bases of the junction unmatched. CDR1 is SGHVS, CDR2 FQNEAQ, per germline. CDR3 in amino acids: CASSLPSGGFTDTQYF. CDR3 sequence (DNA): TGTGCCAGCAGCTTACCTAGCGGGGGATTCACAGATACGCAGTATTTT.

This clone was seen once. This chain links TRBV12-5 with TRBJ1-5; the D is unclear. Between the trimmed V and J ends, which lost 0 bases and 5 bases, there was a span of 5 bases. The germline V gene has CDR1 LGHNT and CDR2 FRNRAP. The CDR3 spans 13 residues. The CDR3 loop reads CASGLVAYQPQHF. In nucleotides, the CDR3 is TGTGCTAGTGGTTTGGTCGCGTATCAGCCCCAGCATTTT. Full variable domain (missing parts from reference TRBV12-5 and TRBJ1-5): DARVTQTPRHKVTEMGQEVTMRCQPILGHNTVFWYRQTMMQGLELLAYFRNRAPLDDSGMPKDRFSAEMPDATLATLKIQPSEPRDSAVYFCASGLVAYQPQHFGDGTRLSIL.

The V and J genes are TRBV5-8 and TRBJ2-1, with TRBD2 as a possible D gene (5 bases). Germline V gene data show CDR1 as SGHTS and CDR2 as YDEGEE. V shed 3 bases and J shed 8 bases, with 15 bases lying between them. CDR3 length: 14 residues. The CDR3 DNA follows: TGTGCCAGCAGCTCCCTACTAGGCTCGGATGAGCAGTTCTTC. Translated: CASSSLLGSDEQFF.

This clone was recorded once. The rearrangement links TRBV4-1 to TRBJ2-5; 9 bases are shared with TRBD2. The assigned J gene may be wrong: the sequence end matches TRBJ2-7 better. The V gene's germline CDR1 is MGHRA and CDR2 YSYEKL. CDR3 length: 14 residues. The CDR3 nucleotides read TGCGCCAGCAGTGATAGACTAGCGGCCTACGAGCAGTACTTC. It is translated as CASSDRLAAYEQYF.

The V and J genes are TRBV6-6 and TRBJ1-1; maybe TRBD1 (6 bases). V was shortened by 6 bases and J by 1 base, with 12 bases between the two germline ends. CDR1 and CDR2 from the germline V gene are MNHNY and SVGAGI (reference sequence). The CDR3 runs 14 residues. Here the CDR3 reads CASSRYRANTEAFF. The CDR3 coding sequence is TGTGCCAGCAGCCGTTACAGGGCGAACACTGAAGCTTTCTTT.

The genes are TRBV4-2 and TRBJ1-3, with unresolved D. CDR3 length: 15 residues. The ends were cut back, 1 base at V and 4 bases at J, with 11 bases in the middle. Germline V gene sequence: CDR1 LGHNA, CDR2 YNFKEQ. The DNA of the CDR3 is TGTGCCAGCAGCCAAGGTGAGGGTTCAGGAAACACCATATATTTT. It codes for CASSQGEGSGNTIYF.

This rearrangement joins TRBV7-9 to TRBJ1-4; D is undetermined. The V gene lost 2 bases and the J gene lost 7 bases, with 17 bases spanning the gap. The CDR3 spans 16 residues. Germline V gene sequence: CDR1 SEHNR, CDR2 FQNEAQ (reference sequence). The CDR3 sequence: CASSLRSWGVGEKLFF. CDR3 DNA sequence: TGTGCCAGCAGCTTAAGAAGTTGGGGAGTTGGTGAAAAACTGTTTTTT.

The chain is built from TRBV6-5 and TRBJ1-3; D remains unclear. Trimming stripped 5 bases from V and 0 bases from J, with 11 bases between. The CDR3 spans 15 residues. CDR1 is MNHEY, CDR2 SVGAGI, per germline. As DNA, the CDR3 is TGTGCCAGCAGTCGATCAATGAGCTCTGGAAACACCATATATTTT. Its protein product is CASSRSMSSGNTIYF.

V usage is TRBV25-1 and J usage is TRBJ1-2, with unresolved D. CDR1 and CDR2 (germline): MGHDK, SYGVNS. The CDR3 has 13 amino acids. Deletions cut 4 bases from V and 5 bases from J, with 11 bases between. The CDR3 here is CASSVKTDYGYTF. For the CDR3, the DNA is TGTGCCAGCAGTGTTAAAACAGATTATGGCTACACCTTC.

The chain links TRBV5-1 to TRBJ2-1; possibly TRBD2 for D (6 bases). Germline values: CDR1 SGHRS, CDR2 YFSETQ. CDR3 length: 15 amino acids. Trimming stripped 1 base from V and 8 bases from J, with 16 bases between. Here the CDR3 DNA reads TGCGCCAGCAGCTTGTCGGGAGAGGCTCGCCATGAGCAGTTCTTC. Protein product: CASSLSGEARHEQFF. Looking up the rest from reference TRBV5-1 and TRBJ2-1 gives the full variable domain: KAGVTQTPRYLIKTRGQQVTLSCSPISGHRSVSWYQQTPGQGLQFLFEYFSETQRNKGNFPGRFSGRQFSNSRSEMNVSTLELGDSALYLCASSLSGEARHEQFFGPGTRLTVL.

The V call is TRBV30, the J call TRBJ1-3; 7 nucleotides align to TRBD1. V was clipped by 1 base and J by 4 bases; unmatched bases: 4. The CDR3 contains 14 residues. The V gene's germline CDR1 is GTSNPN and CDR2 SVGIG (reference sequence). The CDR3 DNA is TGTGCCTGGAGTGGGTCAGGGGGAGGAAACACCATATATTTT. Translation: CAWSGSGGGNTIYF.

The CDR3 loop reads CASSQNRWEGGTGELFF. For the CDR3, the DNA is TGTGCCAGCAGCCAGAATAGGTGGGAGGGCGGGACCGGGGAGCTGTTTTTT. The chain uses TRBV4-2 and TRBJ2-2; 7 nucleotides agree with TRBD2. The trim removed 3 bases at V and 5 bases at J, leaving 12 bases unmatched. The CDR3 length is 17 residues. CDR1 is LGHNA, CDR2 YNFKEQ, per germline.

This clone came up once. The V and J genes are TRBV27 and TRBJ1-5; D may be TRBD1 (5 bases). The CDR3 has 15 amino acids. Germline V gene sequence: CDR1 MNHEY, CDR2 SMNVEV (reference sequence). V lost 5 bases, J lost 6 bases, and 17 bases lay in between. As DNA, the CDR3 is TGTGCCAGCAGTAGCCAGGGAGGGTTGGTTCAGCCCCAGCATTTT. Amino acid sequence: CASSSQGGLVQPQHF.

Only a few counts were recorded for this clone. The chain employs TRBV6-1 and TRBJ1-1; 7 nucleotides line up with TRBD1. The V segment lost 6 bases and the J segment 3 bases; nucleotides outside the gene matches: 4. CDR3 length equals 13 residues. Germline V lookup: CDR1 MNHNS, CDR2 SASEGT. CDR3 in amino acids: CASSLDRYTEAFF. Here the CDR3 DNA reads TGTGCCAGCAGCCTGGACAGGTACACTGAAGCTTTCTTT.

The chain couples TRBV27 to TRBJ1-1; 7 nucleotides line up with TRBD1. Germline trimming cut 5 bases from V and 7 bases from J; bases unmatched to any gene: 4. This CDR3 contains 12 residues. Germline V CDR1 and CDR2: MNHEY, SMNVEV (reference sequence). The CDR3 coding sequence is TGTGCCAGCAGTCCATGGACAGGTGAAGCTTTCTTT. It yields the protein CASSPWTGEAFF.